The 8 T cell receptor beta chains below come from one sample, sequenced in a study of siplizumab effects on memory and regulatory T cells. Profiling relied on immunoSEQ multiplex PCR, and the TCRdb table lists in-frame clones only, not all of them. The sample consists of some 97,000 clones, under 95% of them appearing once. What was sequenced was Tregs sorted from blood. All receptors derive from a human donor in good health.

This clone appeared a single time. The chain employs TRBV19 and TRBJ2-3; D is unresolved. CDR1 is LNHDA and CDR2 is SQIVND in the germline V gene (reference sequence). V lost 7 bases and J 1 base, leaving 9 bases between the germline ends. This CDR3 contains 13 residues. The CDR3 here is CASNVRGTDTQYF. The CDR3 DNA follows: TGTGCCAGTAATGTACGGGGCACAGATACGCAGTATTTT. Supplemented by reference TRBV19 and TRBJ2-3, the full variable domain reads DGGITQSPKYLFRKEGQNVTLSCEQNLNHDAMYWYRQDPGQGLRLIYYSQIVNDFQKGDIAEGYSVSREKKESFPLTVTSAQKNPTAFYLCASNVRGTDTQYFGPGTRLTVL.

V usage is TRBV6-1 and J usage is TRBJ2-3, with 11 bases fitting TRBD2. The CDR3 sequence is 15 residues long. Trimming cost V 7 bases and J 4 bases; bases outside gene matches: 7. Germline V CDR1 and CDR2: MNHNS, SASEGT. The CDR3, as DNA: TGTGCCAGCATTCCACTAGCGGGAGTCGCAGATACGCAGTATTTT. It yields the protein CASIPLAGVADTQYF.

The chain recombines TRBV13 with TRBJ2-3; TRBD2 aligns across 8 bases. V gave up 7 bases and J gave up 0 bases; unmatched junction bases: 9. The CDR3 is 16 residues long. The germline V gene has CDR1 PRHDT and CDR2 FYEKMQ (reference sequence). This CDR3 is CASTSSGRGSTDTQYF. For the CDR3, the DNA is TGTGCCAGCACGTCGAGCGGGAGAGGAAGCACAGATACGCAGTATTTT.

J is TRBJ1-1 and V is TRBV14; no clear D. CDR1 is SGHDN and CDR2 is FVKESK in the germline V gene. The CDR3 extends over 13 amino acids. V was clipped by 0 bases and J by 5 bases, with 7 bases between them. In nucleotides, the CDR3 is TGTGCCAGCAGCCAAGAGTTGGGGACTGAAGCTTTCTTT. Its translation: CASSQELGTEAFF.

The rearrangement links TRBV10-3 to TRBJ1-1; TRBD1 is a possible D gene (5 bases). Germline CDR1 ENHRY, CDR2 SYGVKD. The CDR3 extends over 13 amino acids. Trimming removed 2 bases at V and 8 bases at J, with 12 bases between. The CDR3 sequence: CAISEVGTSEAFF. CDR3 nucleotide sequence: TGTGCCATCAGTGAGGTAGGGACTTCAGAAGCTTTCTTT.

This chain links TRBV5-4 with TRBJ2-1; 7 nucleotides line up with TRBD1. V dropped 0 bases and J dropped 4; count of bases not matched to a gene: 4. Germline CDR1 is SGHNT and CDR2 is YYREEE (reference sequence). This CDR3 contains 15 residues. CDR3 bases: TGTGCCAGCAGCTTGGGGGTGGGACAGTACAATGAGCAGTTCTTC. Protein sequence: CASSLGVGQYNEQFF.

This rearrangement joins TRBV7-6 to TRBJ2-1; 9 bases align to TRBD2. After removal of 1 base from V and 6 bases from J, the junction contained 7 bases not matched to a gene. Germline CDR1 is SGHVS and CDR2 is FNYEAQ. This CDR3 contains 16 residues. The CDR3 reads CASSLGSSGMGNEQFF. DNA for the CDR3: TGTGCCAGCAGCTTAGGGTCTAGCGGGATGGGCAATGAGCAGTTCTTC.

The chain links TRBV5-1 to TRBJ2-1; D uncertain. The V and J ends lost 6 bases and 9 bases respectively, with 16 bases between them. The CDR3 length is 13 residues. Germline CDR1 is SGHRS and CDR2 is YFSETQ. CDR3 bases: TGCGCCAGCAACGATCGCGGAGTTGGTGAGCAGTTCTTC. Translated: CASNDRGVGEQFF.